These 19 T cell receptor beta chains were sequenced from one sample in a study of OX40 agonist ivuxolimab in advanced cancers. Using immunoSEQ multiplex PCR, the repertoire was profiled, and TCRdb retains in-frame clones only, with some absent. The sample records some 42,000 clones, around 84% being singletons. Sequences were derived from CD4+ or CD8+ T cells sorted from blood, sampled in a trial of the OX40 agonist ivuxolimab. All receptors come from an adult with an advanced solid tumor such as melanoma, head and neck, liver or kidney cancer.

The V call is TRBV2, the J call TRBJ1-5; 7 nucleotides line up with TRBD1. Per germline, CDR1 SNHLY and CDR2 FYNNEI. Unmatched junction bases numbered 9, after V lost 4 bases and J lost 3 bases. The length of the CDR3 is 16 residues. For the CDR3, the DNA is TGTGCCAGCAGTGCCTCCGATGGACAGGACAATCAGCCCCAGCATTTT. Amino acids: CASSASDGQDNQPQHF. The full variable domain, its missing parts supplied by reference TRBV2 and TRBJ1-5, is EPEVTQTPSHQVTQMGQEVILRCVPISNHLYFYWYRQILGQKVEFLVSFYNNEISEKSEIFDDQFSVERPDGSNFTLKIRSTKLEDSAMYFCASSASDGQDNQPQHFGDGTRLSIL.

This chain joins TRBV6-1 and TRBJ1-1, with D possibly being TRBD1 (6 bases). The germline CDR1 and CDR2 sequences are MNHNS and SASEGT. Trimming took off 4 bases at V and 5 bases at J, with 17 bases between the two ends. This CDR3 contains 15 residues. The CDR3 bases are TGTGCCAGCAGTGCGGGAGGGGGGGCTTGGACTGAAGCTTTCTTT. Encoded protein: CASSAGGGAWTEAFF.

The chain carries TRBV30 and TRBJ1-5; D is uncertain. The V gene lost 0 bases and the J gene lost 2 bases, with 11 bases spanning the gap. Germline lookup yields CDR1 GTSNPN and CDR2 SVGIG (reference sequence). The CDR3 contains 15 residues. In nucleotides, the CDR3 is TGTGCCTGGAGTGTATGGGCAGGTGGCAATCAGCCCCAGCATTTT. Translating gives CAWSVWAGGNQPQHF.

The chain carries TRBV9 and TRBJ1-4; 10 positions match TRBD1. This CDR3 has 14 residues. The V gene end was trimmed by 3 bases and the J gene end by 6 bases; junction bases not matched to a gene: 2. Looked up from germline, CDR1 is SGDLS and CDR2 is YYNGEE. CDR3 loop: CASSDGQGDEKLFF. CDR3 nucleotides: TGTGCCAGCAGCGACGGACAGGGGGATGAAAAACTGTTTTTT.

The rearrangement uses TRBV13 and TRBJ2-3; possible D gene TRBD2, 6 bases. This CDR3 has 13 residues. Trimming shortened V by 6 bases and J by 2 bases, and 9 bases separated the two germline ends. Germline V CDR1 and CDR2: PRHDT, FYEKMQ (reference sequence). CDR3 sequence: CASSRGLTDTQYF. Here the CDR3 DNA reads TGTGCCAGCAGTCGGGGACTCACAGATACGCAGTATTTT. The full variable domain, completed using reference TRBV13 and TRBJ2-3, is AAGVIQSPRHLIKEKRETATLKCYPIPRHDTVYWYQQGPGQDPQFLISFYEKMQSDKGSIPDRFSAQQFSDYHSELNMSSLELGDSALYFCASSRGLTDTQYFGPGTRLTVL.

This clone showed up just once. This chain uses TRBV4-3 with TRBJ1-1; D unclear. This CDR3 is 14 amino acids long. Germline assignment: CDR1 LGHNA and CDR2 YSLEER. Trimming left V 0 bases short and J 0 bases short, with 5 bases between. Here the CDR3 reads CASSQDGMNTEAFF. CDR3 bases: TGCGCCAGCAGCCAAGATGGGATGAACACTGAAGCTTTCTTT.

The DNA for the CDR3 is TGTGCCAGCAGTGACTCGGTATGTGGCACTTTCAGCACAGATACGCAGTATTTT. This translates into CASSDSVCGTFSTDTQYF. This rearrangement joins TRBV6-4 to TRBJ2-3; no clear D. Deletions cut 0 bases from V and 0 bases from J, with 16 bases between. The CDR3 loop spans 18 amino acids. The germline gives CDR1 MRHNA, CDR2 SNTAGT.

This clone has only one observation. This chain links TRBV19 with TRBJ2-6; D uncertain. V shed 6 bases and J shed 1 base, with 16 bases lying between them. The germline gives CDR1 LNHDA, CDR2 SQIVND (reference sequence). The length of the CDR3 is 17 residues. CDR3 loop: CASSPARELSGANVLTF. CDR3 sequence (DNA): TGTGCCAGTAGCCCCGCAAGGGAACTTTCTGGGGCCAACGTCCTGACTTTC.

This clone was counted once. V usage is TRBV6-6 and J usage is TRBJ2-1; D gene ambiguous. This CDR3 contains 11 residues. Germline V gene lookup returns CDR1 MNHNY and CDR2 SVGAGI (reference sequence). Trimming removed 9 bases at V and 8 bases at J, with 11 bases between. The CDR3 DNA follows: TGTGCCAGTGGTGATTATGATGAGCAGTTCTTC. This translates into CASGDYDEQFF.

The chain recombines TRBV28 with TRBJ1-2; D remains unclear. The length of the CDR3 is 14 residues. V was pared by 4 bases and J by 3 bases, with 12 bases between. Germline V gene lookup returns CDR1 MDHEN and CDR2 SYDVKM. The CDR3 here is CASSSPRGYYGYTF. As DNA, the CDR3 is TGTGCCAGCAGTTCCCCGCGGGGATACTATGGCTACACCTTC.

This sequence joins TRBV27 and TRBJ1-4; D is unclear. This CDR3 comprises 14 residues. Trimming left V 2 bases short and J 0 bases short, with 4 bases between. Germline CDR1 is MNHEY and CDR2 is SMNVEV (reference sequence). CDR3: CASSLGATNEKLFF. The CDR3 coding sequence is TGTGCCAGCAGTTTAGGTGCAACTAATGAAAAACTGTTTTTT.

The rearrangement joins TRBV9 to TRBJ1-1, with TRBD1 as a possible D gene (5 bases). V was clipped by 0 bases and J by 4 bases, with 10 bases between them. Germline CDR1 SGDLS, CDR2 YYNGEE. CDR3 length: 14 amino acids. The chain's CDR3 is CASSVVEGTTEAFF. The CDR3 nucleotides are TGTGCCAGCAGCGTAGTTGAGGGGACCACTGAAGCTTTCTTT.

V is TRBV12-5 and J is TRBJ2-1; 10 bases agree with TRBD1. Germline V CDR1 and CDR2: LGHNT, FRNRAP. The CDR3 spans 16 residues. The junction had 6 bases not matched to a gene; V was cut back by 3 bases and J by 4 bases. The CDR3 DNA reads TGTGCTAGTGGTTTTTCCGGGACAGGGGAATACAATGAGCAGTTCTTC. Translation: CASGFSGTGEYNEQFF.

This clone has a single count. This chain connects TRBV27 to TRBJ2-7; tentative D call: TRBD1 (5 bases). The germline CDR1 and CDR2 sequences are MNHEY and SMNVEV (reference sequence). Trimming pared 0 bases from V and 2 bases from J, leaving 11 bases between. CDR3 length: 15 residues. The CDR3 DNA reads TGTGCCAGCAGTTTATCACCAGGGTTTCCCTACGAGCAGTACTTC. Protein product: CASSLSPGFPYEQYF.

The rearrangement links TRBV2 to TRBJ2-3; D possibly corresponds to TRBD2 (5 bases). V was clipped by 1 base and J by 2 bases, with 10 bases between them. Germline V gene lookup returns CDR1 SNHLY and CDR2 FYNNEI. There are 15 residues in the CDR3. CDR3 amino acids: CASSEGLAHTDTQYF. In DNA form, the CDR3 reads TGTGCCAGCAGTGAAGGGCTAGCCCACACAGATACGCAGTATTTT.

The chain combines TRBV27 with TRBJ1-1; a possible D gene is TRBD1 (5 bases). This CDR3 comprises 13 residues. The germline CDR1 and CDR2 sequences are MNHEY and SMNVEV (reference sequence). Trimming stripped 3 bases from V and 3 bases from J, with 8 bases between. CDR3 in amino acids: CASSFGTHTEAFF. The CDR3 DNA is TGTGCCAGCAGTTTCGGGACTCACACTGAAGCTTTCTTT.

This clone was recorded a few times. The chain links TRBV19 to TRBJ2-7; D might be TRBD2 (6 bases). V lost 5 bases, J lost 3 bases, and 17 bases lay in between. CDR1 is LNHDA and CDR2 is SQIVND in the germline V gene (reference sequence). The CDR3 has 15 residues. The CDR3 DNA reads as TGTGCCAGTAGTGCTTCTCGGTGGGGGGTCTACGAGCAGTACGTC. This encodes CASSASRWGVYEQYV.

V usage is TRBV28 and J usage is TRBJ2-5, with 13 bases lining up with TRBD2. V lost 6 bases, J lost 5 bases, and 9 bases stayed unmatched. Germline lookup yields CDR1 MDHEN and CDR2 SYDVKM. The CDR3 consists of 16 residues. CDR3 protein: CASSRFSTSGGETQYF. CDR3 nucleotides: TGTGCCAGCAGCCGCTTTTCGACTAGCGGGGGGGAGACCCAGTACTTC.

The chain links TRBV7-2 to TRBJ1-6; D remains unclear. From germline, CDR1 is SGHTA and CDR2 FQGNSA. Trimming removed 7 bases at V and 7 bases at J, with 11 bases between. The CDR3 sequence is 13 residues long. CDR3 in DNA: TGTGCCAGCAACTCCTACCCCAATTCACCCCTCCACTTT. This sequence encodes CASNSYPNSPLHF.